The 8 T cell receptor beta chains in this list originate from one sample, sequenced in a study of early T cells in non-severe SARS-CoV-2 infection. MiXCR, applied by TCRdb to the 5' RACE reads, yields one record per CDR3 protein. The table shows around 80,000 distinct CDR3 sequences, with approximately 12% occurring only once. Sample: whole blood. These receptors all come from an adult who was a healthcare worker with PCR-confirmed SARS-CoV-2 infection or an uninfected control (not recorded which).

The CDR3 DNA follows: TGTGCCAGCAGTCGGGGGGCCTCCTACGAGCAGTACTTC. Encoded protein: CASSRGASYEQYF. The chain combines TRBV7-3 with TRBJ2-7; D might be TRBD2 (7 bases). CDR1 is SGHTA and CDR2 is FQGTGA in the germline V gene. The CDR3 is made up of 13 amino acids. Trimming stripped 6 bases from V and 0 bases from J, with 9 bases between.

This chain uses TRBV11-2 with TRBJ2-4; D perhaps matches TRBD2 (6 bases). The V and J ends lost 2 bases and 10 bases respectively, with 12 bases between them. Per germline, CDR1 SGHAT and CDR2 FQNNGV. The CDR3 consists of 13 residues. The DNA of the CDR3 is TGTGCCAGCAGCTTATACGACGGGGGTATTCAGTACTTC. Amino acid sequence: CASSLYDGGIQYF.

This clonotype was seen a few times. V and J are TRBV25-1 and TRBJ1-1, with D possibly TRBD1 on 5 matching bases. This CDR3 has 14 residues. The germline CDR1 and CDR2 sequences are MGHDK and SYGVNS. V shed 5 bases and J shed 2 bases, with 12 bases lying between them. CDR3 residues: CASSPPGDNTEAFF. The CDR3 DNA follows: TGTGCCAGCAGTCCCCCGGGGGACAACACTGAAGCTTTCTTT.

The CDR3 DNA sequence: TGTGCCAGCAGCTTAGAATGGGGCACAGATACGCAGTATTTT. It translates to CASSLEWGTDTQYF. The gene calls are TRBV7-2 and TRBJ2-3; D not certain. Germline V gene data show CDR1 as SGHTA and CDR2 as FQGNSA. Trimming shortened V by 1 base and J by 1 base, and 6 bases separated the two germline ends. The CDR3 sequence is 14 residues long.

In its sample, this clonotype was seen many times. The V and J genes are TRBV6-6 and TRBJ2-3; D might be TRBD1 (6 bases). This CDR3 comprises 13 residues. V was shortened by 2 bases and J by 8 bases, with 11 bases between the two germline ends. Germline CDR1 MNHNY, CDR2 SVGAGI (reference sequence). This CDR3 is CASSYTGMGTQYF. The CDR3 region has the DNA TGTGCCAGCAGTTACACAGGGATGGGTACGCAGTATTTT.

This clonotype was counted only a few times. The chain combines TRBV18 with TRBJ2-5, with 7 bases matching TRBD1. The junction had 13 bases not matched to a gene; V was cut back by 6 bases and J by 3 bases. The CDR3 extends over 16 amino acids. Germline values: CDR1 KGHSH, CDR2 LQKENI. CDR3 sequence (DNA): TGTGCCAGCTCCCCCGGACAGGCCGGTACCGAAGAGACCCAGTACTTC. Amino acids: CASSPGQAGTEETQYF.

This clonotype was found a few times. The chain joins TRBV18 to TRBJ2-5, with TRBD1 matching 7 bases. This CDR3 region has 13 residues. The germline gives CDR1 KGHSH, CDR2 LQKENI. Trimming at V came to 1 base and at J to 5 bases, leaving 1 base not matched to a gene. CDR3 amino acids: CASSPQGAETQYF. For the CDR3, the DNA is TGTGCCAGCTCACCACAGGGGGCGGAGACCCAGTACTTC. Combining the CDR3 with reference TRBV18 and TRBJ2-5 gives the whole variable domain NAGVMQNPRHLVRRRGQEARLRCSPMKGHSHVYWYRQLPEEGLKFMVYLQKENIIDESGMPKERFSAEFPKEGPSILRIQQVVRGDSAAYFCASSPQGAETQYFGPGTRLLVL.

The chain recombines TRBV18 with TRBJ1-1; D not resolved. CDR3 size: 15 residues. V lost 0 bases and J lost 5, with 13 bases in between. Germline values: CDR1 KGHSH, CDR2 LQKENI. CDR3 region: CASSPPADGWTEAFF. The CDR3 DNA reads TGTGCCAGCTCACCACCGGCAGATGGGTGGACTGAAGCTTTCTTT.